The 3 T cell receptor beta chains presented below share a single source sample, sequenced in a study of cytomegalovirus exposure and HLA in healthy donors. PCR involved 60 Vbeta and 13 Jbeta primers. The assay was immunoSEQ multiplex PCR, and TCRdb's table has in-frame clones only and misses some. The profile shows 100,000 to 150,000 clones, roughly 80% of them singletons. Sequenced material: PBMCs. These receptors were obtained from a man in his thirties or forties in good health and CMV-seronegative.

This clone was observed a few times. This chain's CDR3 is CASTRTSGTYNEQFF. The CDR3 DNA is TGCGCCAGCACCAGGACTAGCGGGACTTACAATGAGCAGTTCTTC. The chain uses TRBV5-1 and TRBJ2-1; TRBD2 aligns across 12 bases. The CDR3 consists of 15 residues. Germline V gene sequence: CDR1 SGHRS, CDR2 YFSETQ. The trim removed 6 bases at V and 4 bases at J, leaving 5 bases unmatched.

The CDR3 here is CASGVMGTAYEQYF. As DNA, the CDR3 is TGTGCCAGCGGAGTTATGGGGACAGCCTACGAGCAGTACTTC. The chain is built from TRBV27 and TRBJ2-7; 7 bases are shared with TRBD1. This CDR3 has 14 amino acids. Germline assignment: CDR1 MNHEY and CDR2 SMNVEV (reference sequence). Trimming removed 8 bases from V and 2 bases from J; junction bases left unmatched: 9.

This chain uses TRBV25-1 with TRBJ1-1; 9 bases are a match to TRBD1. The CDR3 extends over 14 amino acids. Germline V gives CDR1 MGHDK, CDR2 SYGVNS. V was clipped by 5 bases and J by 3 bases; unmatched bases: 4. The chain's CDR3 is CASSIQGADTEAFF. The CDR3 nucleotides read TGTGCCAGCAGTATACAGGGGGCCGACACTGAAGCTTTCTTT.